The sequence of this TCR beta chain was determined in a study of beta chain features in type 1 diabetes. Of the isolated RNA, all was reverse transcribed, and so the sequenced material was expressed TCRB transcripts. TCRdb keeps only in-frame clones here, not all; method: immunoSEQ multiplex PCR. The sample records under 300,000 clones, roughly a tenth being singletons. General observations from the study: Type 1 diabetes patients had TCRB CDR3s that were shorter (moderately but significantly so) in all four CD4+ subsets.

This CDR3 has 16 amino acids. Germline V lookup: CDR1 SGDLS, CDR2 YYNGEE. With V trimmed by 4 bases and J by 1 base, 10 bases remained unmatched. Notes on this clone: As yet, its antigen is unknown.

This TCR was recovered from a man aged 25-40 years with type 1 diabetes. The sequenced sample was naive CD4+ T cells from blood. V usage is TRBV9 and J usage is TRBJ2-5; 7 positions agree with TRBD1. CDR3 in amino acids: CASSNGKQGFQETQYF. The DNA for the CDR3 is TGTGCCAGCAGCAACGGGAAACAGGGGTTCCAAGAGACCCAGTACTTC.